The clone carrying this T cell receptor beta chain was observed many times. The target antigen is unknown. This sample was included in a study of human T cells and chemical hapten exposure. As for the study in general: Each patch test put 0.01% DPC on the upper back, and results were read at 6 days.

The library tagged individual cDNA molecules with unique molecular identifiers. TCRdb passed the RACE reads through MiXCR, listing each CDR3 protein once. The sample holds roughly 98,000 distinct CDR3 sequences, roughly 12% seen once. Regarding time point: patch test 1, 2 weeks after DPC sensitization. As to treatment: therapeutic diphenylcyclopropenone sensitization with weekly scalp DPC. This CDR3 region has 14 residues. Trimming left V 1 base short and J 10 bases short, with 11 bases between. Germline CDR1 and CDR2: LGHDT and YNNKEL (reference sequence). General study results and limits: The study found that DPC sensitization did not change TCRs above 1 in 1000 frequency. Expanded TCRs showed more large CDR3 clusters than pre-sensitization or healthy control sets.

The receptor comes from a woman between 35 and 50 years old with alopecia areata. Some clones in this sample may be carry-over from other donors' samples. The chain uses TRBV3-1 and TRBJ1-6, with D possibly being TRBD1 (6 bases). Sample: whole blood, taken in connection with sensitization to the hapten diphenylcyclopropenone (DPC). CDR3: CASSQGGGNSPLHF. In DNA form, the CDR3 reads TGTGCCAGCAGCCAAGGAGGGGGGAACTCACCCCTCCACTTT.